This T cell receptor beta chain is from a study of radiotherapy plus CTLA-4 blockade in lung cancer. Study-wide background: Of all patients, around 19% responded objectively and roughly 31% showed disease control.

General study points: Among blood TCR repertoires after radiotherapy plus ipilimumab, tumor-derived clones expanded.

V lost 7 bases, J lost 4 bases, and 10 bases stayed unmatched. This CDR3 spans 17 amino acids. The germline V gene encodes CDR1 SGHTA and CDR2 FQGTGA. The table came from immunoSEQ multiplex PCR; TCRdb's copy has only in-frame clones and leaves some out. This sample carries under 110,000 clones, more than 75% of them seen once, and the ten largest clones take 2% to 2.5%. As regards this clone: Its antigen remains unknown.

The chain links TRBV7-3 to TRBJ2-6, with 10 bases aligning to TRBD1. This receptor was identified in a human donor with non-small cell lung cancer that progressed on radiotherapy plus ipilimumab. Some clones in this sample may be carry-over from other donors' samples. Material: peripheral blood, obtained from a patient treated with radiotherapy plus ipilimumab. CDR3 amino acids: CASTPRGQGKGANVLTF. The CDR3 nucleotides are TGTGCCAGCACCCCTAGGGGACAGGGGAAAGGGGCCAACGTCCTGACTTTC.